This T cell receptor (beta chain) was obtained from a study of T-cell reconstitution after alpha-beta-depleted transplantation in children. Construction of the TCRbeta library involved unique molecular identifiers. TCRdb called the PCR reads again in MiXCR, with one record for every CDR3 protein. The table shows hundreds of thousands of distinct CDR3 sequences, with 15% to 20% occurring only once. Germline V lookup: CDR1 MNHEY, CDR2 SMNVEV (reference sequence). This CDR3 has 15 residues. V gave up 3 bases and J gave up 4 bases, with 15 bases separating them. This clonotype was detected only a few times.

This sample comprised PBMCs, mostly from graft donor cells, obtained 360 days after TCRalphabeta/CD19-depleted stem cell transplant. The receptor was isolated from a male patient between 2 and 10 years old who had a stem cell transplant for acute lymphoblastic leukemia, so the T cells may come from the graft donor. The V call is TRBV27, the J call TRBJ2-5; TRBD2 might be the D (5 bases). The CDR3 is CASSFGVGLIETQYF. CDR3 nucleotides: TGTGCCAGCAGTTTCGGGGTTGGCCTCATAGAGACCCAGTACTTC.